These 15 T cell receptor beta chains were sequenced from one sample in a study of T cells after posttransplantation cyclophosphamide. The method was immunoSEQ multiplex PCR; TCRdb's version includes in-frame clones alone and lacks a portion of them. The table shows tens of thousands of clones, with about 86% occurring only once. The sample taken for sequencing was PBMCs. These receptors were collected from a man aged 25 to 45 with a blood cancer, CMV-positive, and with a related stem cell donor.

This chain links TRBV10-3 with TRBJ2-1; 10 nucleotides agree with TRBD2. The ends lost 1 base at V and 7 bases at J; junction bases unmatched: 7. The CDR3 loop spans 16 amino acids. The germline CDR1 and CDR2 sequences are ENHRY and SYGVKD. In nucleotides, the CDR3 is TGTGCCATCAGTGAGTTAGTGGCTAGCGGGAGTAATGAGCAGTTCTTC. Translation gives CAISELVASGSNEQFF.

As regards this clone: Sequence at one end of the junction differs from germline and may be a read error. This rearrangement joins TRBV9 to TRBJ1-2; 8 bases agree with TRBD1. This CDR3 region has 14 residues. CDR1 SGDLS and CDR2 YYNGEE come from the germline V gene. The CDR3 here is CASSAGVAGGGLLF. As DNA, the CDR3 is TGTGCCAGCAGCGCTGGAGTGGCAGGGGGCGGTTTGCTCTTC.

The rearrangement uses TRBV29-1 and TRBJ2-1, with TRBD2 as a possible D gene (6 bases). The germline CDR1 and CDR2 sequences are SQVTM and ANQGSEA. V lost 1 base, J lost 6 bases, and 7 bases lay in between. This CDR3 is 12 amino acids long. Here the CDR3 DNA reads TGCAGCGTTGAAGGACTAGGCAATGAGCAGTTCTTC. Translated: CSVEGLGNEQFF.

V gene TRBV28 combines with J gene TRBJ1-2; D unresolved. V dropped 3 bases and J dropped 4 bases, with 6 bases sitting between them. The CDR3 consists of 12 residues. CDR1 and CDR2 from the germline V gene are MDHEN and SYDVKM. The CDR3 loop is CASSFSRYGYTF. The CDR3 bases are TGTGCCAGCAGTTTCAGTCGCTATGGCTACACCTTC.

The gene calls are TRBV11-2 and TRBJ2-1; 8 positions match TRBD1. The CDR3 is 15 amino acids. Germline lookup yields CDR1 SGHAT and CDR2 FQNNGV. V gave up 3 bases and J gave up 4 bases; unmatched junction bases: 5. The DNA for the CDR3 is TGTGCCAGCAGCTTCGAGACAGGGGCTTACAATGAGCAGTTCTTC. Its protein product is CASSFETGAYNEQFF. Complete variable domain (other parts from reference TRBV11-2 and TRBJ2-1): EAGVAQSPRYKIIEKRQSVAFWCNPISGHATLYWYQQILGQGPKLLIQFQNNGVVDDSQLPKDRFSAERLKGVDSTLKIQPAKLEDSAVYLCASSFETGAYNEQFFGPGTRLTVL.

The chain couples TRBV4-2 to TRBJ2-1, with 13 bases aligning to TRBD2. Germline CDR1 and CDR2: LGHNA and YNFKEQ. This CDR3 has 17 amino acids. The ends lost 2 bases at V and 7 bases at J; junction bases unmatched: 8. In DNA form, the CDR3 reads TGTGCCAGCAGCCAATTAGGGACTAGCGGGAAAGGGAATGAGCAGTTCTTC. Residues: CASSQLGTSGKGNEQFF.

J is TRBJ2-1 and V is TRBV4-1; D gene unclear. Trimming removed 3 bases from V and 0 bases from J, with 9 bases in between. The CDR3 consists of 15 residues. CDR1 MGHRA and CDR2 YSYEKL come from the germline V gene. CDR3 residues: CASSQVISSYNEQFF. CDR3 in DNA: TGCGCCAGCAGCCAGGTCATTAGCTCCTACAATGAGCAGTTCTTC.

This clone occurred a few times. The CDR3 DNA is TGCGCCAGCAGCCAAGTATCCAGGAACACTGAAGCTTTCTTT. Translating gives CASSQVSRNTEAFF. The chain employs TRBV4-1 and TRBJ1-1; D remains ambiguous. Trimming took 1 base from V and 1 from J, leaving 7 bases between them. Germline CDR1 reads MGHRA; CDR2 reads YSYEKL. The CDR3 consists of 14 residues.

V usage is TRBV29-1 and J usage is TRBJ2-1, with 9 bases identical to TRBD1. Unmatched junction bases numbered 1, after V lost 1 base and J lost 3 bases. Germline V gene data show CDR1 as SQVTM and CDR2 as ANQGSEA. CDR3 length: 14 residues. The CDR3 reads CSVEGTGVYNEQFF. The CDR3 DNA follows: TGCAGCGTTGAAGGGACAGGGGTCTACAATGAGCAGTTCTTC.

V and J are TRBV7-9 and TRBJ2-3; 14 bases line up with TRBD2. Trimming took 3 bases from V and 7 from J; bases not matched to a gene: 9. The germline V gene has CDR1 SEHNR and CDR2 FQNEAQ (reference sequence). CDR3 length equals 17 residues. The CDR3 DNA reads as TGTGCCAGCAGCTTTGAGGGGACTAGCGGGAGTAGTAATACGCAGTATTTT. Translation gives CASSFEGTSGSSNTQYF.

The CDR3 nucleotides read TGCGCCAGCAGCTTGGCCGATAGAAGGGACAGCCAAACTAGGAATGAGCAGTTCTTC. This encodes CASSLADRRDSQTRNEQFF. This chain joins TRBV5-1 and TRBJ2-1; 7 nucleotides match TRBD1. CDR1 SGHRS and CDR2 YFSETQ come from the germline V gene. CDR3 length: 19 amino acids. The ends lost 0 bases at V and 7 bases at J; junction bases unmatched: 19.

This sequence joins TRBV6-6 and TRBJ1-3, with TRBD1 as a possible D gene (6 bases). The CDR3 is 14 amino acids. CDR1 and CDR2 from the germline V gene are MNHNY and SVGAGI (reference sequence). Trimming took off 4 bases at V and 3 bases at J, with 10 bases between the two ends. The CDR3: CASSWTAFGNTIYF. The CDR3, as DNA: TGTGCCAGCAGTTGGACAGCATTTGGAAACACCATATATTTT.

This clone was observed once. The chain links TRBV18 to TRBJ1-3, with D tentatively TRBD1 (6 bases). The germline CDR1 and CDR2 sequences are KGHSH and LQKENI. Trimming removed 2 bases at V and 0 bases at J, with 20 bases between. This CDR3 has 19 amino acids. The CDR3, as DNA: TGTGCCAGCTCACCAAATCATCAGCAGGACAGCCACTCTGGAAACACCATATATTTT. Translated, it gives CASSPNHQQDSHSGNTIYF.

This chain links TRBV29-1 with TRBJ1-5; 8 bases match TRBD1. The V gene end was trimmed by 4 bases and the J gene end by 6 bases; junction bases not matched to a gene: 5. The germline V gene has CDR1 SQVTM and CDR2 ANQGSEA. The CDR3 consists of 13 residues. CDR3 sequence reads: CSVADRVAQPQHF. The CDR3 nucleotides read TGCAGCGTTGCGGACAGGGTCGCTCAGCCCCAGCATTTT.

The CDR3 loop reads CASSSKGGVRAFF. CDR3 nucleotide sequence: TGTGCCAGCAGCTCAAAGGGAGGGGTCCGAGCTTTCTTT. The chain joins TRBV7-2 to TRBJ1-1; possibly TRBD1 for D (5 bases). Germline CDR1 is SGHTA and CDR2 is FQGNSA. V lost 4 bases, J lost 10 bases, and 16 bases lay in between. The CDR3 runs 13 residues.